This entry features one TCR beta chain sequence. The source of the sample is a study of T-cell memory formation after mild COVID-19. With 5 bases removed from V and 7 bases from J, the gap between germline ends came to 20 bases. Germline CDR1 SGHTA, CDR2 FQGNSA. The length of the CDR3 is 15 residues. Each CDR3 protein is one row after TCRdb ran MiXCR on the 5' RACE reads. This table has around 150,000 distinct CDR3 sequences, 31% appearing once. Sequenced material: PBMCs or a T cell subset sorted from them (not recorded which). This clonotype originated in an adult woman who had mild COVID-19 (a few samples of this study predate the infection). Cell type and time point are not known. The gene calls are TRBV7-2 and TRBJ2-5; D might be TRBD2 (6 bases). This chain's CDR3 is CASSGGGGVSRTQYF. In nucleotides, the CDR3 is TGTGCCAGCAGCGGGGGAGGAGGGGTAAGCCGGACCCAGTACTTC.